This paragraph covers one T cell receptor beta chain sequence. Its specificity is not known. V was clipped by 8 bases and J by 1 base, with 14 bases between them. Germline V CDR1 and CDR2: SGHAT, FQNNGV. CDR3 length equals 14 residues. Regarding time point: patch test 2, 6 weeks after DPC sensitization. Indicated treatment: therapeutic diphenylcyclopropenone sensitization with weekly scalp DPC. The data derive from a study of human T cells and chemical hapten exposure. Study details: Investigators sensitized around 2 cm by around 2 cm of upper inner arm skin with 2% DPC. Mostly female patients had alopecia areata, totalis or universalis. Patients got weekly scalp diphenylcyclopropenone doses over the roughly 24-week study.

MiXCR, applied by TCRdb to the RACE reads, yields one record per CDR3 protein. The table includes about 85,000 distinct CDR3 sequences, 11% detected once. Study-wide results and caveats: Among expanded TCRs, significantly more large CDR3 similarity clusters formed than among controls.

The sequence was collected from a man between 18 and 35 years old with alopecia areata. Some clones in this sample may be carry-over from other donors' samples. This specimen was whole blood, taken in connection with sensitization to the hapten diphenylcyclopropenone (DPC). This chain uses TRBV11-2 with TRBJ1-1, with D possibly being TRBD1 (6 bases). The CDR3 region has the DNA TGTGCCAGCGTCATGGGGGGCGCGAACACTGAAGCTTTCTTT. It specifies CASVMGGANTEAFF.